This T cell receptor (beta chain) derives from a study of control samples from healthy donors and cancer patients. CDR1 is SGHRS and CDR2 is YFSETQ in the germline V gene. Trimming shortened V by 7 bases and J by 0 bases, and 15 bases separated the two germline ends. This CDR3 spans 15 amino acids. Produced via immunoSEQ multiplex PCR; TCRdb's table is partial and in-frame only. This table holds some 11,000 clones, approximately 93% found once. Sample: PBMCs. The origin of this receptor is a man aged 65 to 85 with head and neck cancer. V is TRBV5-1 and J is TRBJ2-3; D is possibly TRBD2 (6 bases). The DNA of the CDR3 is TGCGCCAGCGGATGGCGGGGATCTAGCACAGATACGCAGTATTTT. Translated: CASGWRGSSTDTQYF.